This is a list of T cell receptor beta chains from one sample in a study of Graves' ophthalmopathy and Graves' hyperthyroidism. TCRdb redid the calling of the multiplex PCR reads with MiXCR, one entry per CDR3 protein. The sample consists of 900,000 to 1,200,000 distinct CDR3 sequences, less than 45% of them appearing once. Sequenced input: peripheral blood or thyroid tissue (not recorded which). The origin of the receptors is an adult man with Graves' hyperthyroidism. CDR3s leave out the opening cysteine and the closing phenylalanine or tryptophan. Each record gives: J gene, D gene, V gene, CDR3 protein. The D gene is left open where the match is weak.

TRBJ1-5 | NA | TRBV7-2 | ASSLDASQPQH
TRBJ1-1 | NA | TRBV7-6 | ASSLEAGANTEAF
TRBJ2-2 | NA | TRBV12-3/TRBV12-4 | ASSLSPNTGELF
TRBJ2-5 | NA | TRBV7-8 | ASSFTSETQY
TRBJ2-7 | NA | TRBV9 | ASSVDPVGAIQY
TRBJ2-7 | TRBD2 | TRBV11-2 | ASSSVAGVSSYEQY
TRBJ1-4 | TRBD1 | TRBV5-6 | ASSMLTGRPEKLF
TRBJ2-5 | TRBD1 | TRBV7-2 | ASSLGSTGVETQY
TRBJ2-3 | NA | TRBV25-1 | ASSDPRTQY
TRBJ2-7 | TRBD2 | TRBV19 | ASSIGTSGVYEQY
TRBJ1-5 | TRBD1 | TRBV12-3/TRBV12-4 | ASSGNTGQLQH
TRBJ1-5 | NA | TRBV7-2 | ASSLGVSNRPQH
TRBJ1-2 | NA | TRBV4-3 | ASSQIGSNYGYT
TRBJ1-5 | TRBD1 | TRBV5-1 | TSRVGTGDQPQH
TRBJ1-2 | NA | TRBV19 | AGSIVSGGAGYT
TRBJ1-1 | NA | TRBV7-9 | ASSFRDATEAF
TRBJ1-2 | TRBD1 | TRBV6-6 | ASSLRDSDGYT
TRBJ1-1 | NA | TRBV7-9 | ASSLVRGRTTEAF
TRBJ2-2 | NA | TRBV7-8 | ASRPGPDNGELF
TRBJ1-6 | NA | TRBV7-9 | ASSSPRGVDTGSPLH
TRBJ1-4 | NA | TRBV5-6 | ASQANEKLF
TRBJ2-7 | NA | TRBV5-5 | ASSLHSYEQY
TRBJ1-2 | NA | TRBV7-2 | ASSSGPPGNNYGYT
TRBJ2-3 | TRBD2 | TRBV5-1 | ASSFQGLVSGGDTQY
TRBJ2-1 | NA | TRBV11-2 | ASSSRGGPGDNEQF
TRBJ2-3 | NA | TRBV4-3 | ASSQVRGLRDTQY
TRBJ1-1 | TRBD1 | TRBV15 | ATSREGGREAF
TRBJ2-3 | NA | TRBV7-2 | ASSEAKGDSRI
TRBJ2-5 | NA | TRBV5-1 | ASSLGGAMRQETQY
TRBJ1-1 | TRBD1 | TRBV5-1 | ASSRGQGQNTEAF
TRBJ2-5 | NA | TRBV12-3/TRBV12-4 | ASSLQGFRETQY
TRBJ1-1 | NA | TRBV29-1 | SAEQAAF
TRBJ2-7 | TRBD1 | TRBV5-1 | ASSLAAGDREYEQY
TRBJ2-7 | NA | TRBV14 | ASSQGLSPGRAYEQY
TRBJ1-5 | TRBD1 | TRBV19 | ASSSPPGTGPNQPQH
TRBJ1-2 | TRBD1 | TRBV19 | ASSIAQGQGTHGYT
TRBJ1-1 | NA | TRBV6-5 | ASSYPYGAGERSGNTEAF
TRBJ1-1 | NA | TRBV4-3 | ASSQVRDTEAF
TRBJ1-5 | NA | TRBV5-6 | ASTRAGDINQPQH
TRBJ1-4 | NA | TRBV4-3 | ASSQVGMDEKLF
TRBJ1-5 | NA | TRBV4-1 | ASSQDTSDRPFLSNQPQH
TRBJ1-1 | NA | TRBV15 | ATSGSRAATEAF
TRBJ2-7 | TRBD2 | TRBV7-9 | ASSLVGLADYEQY
TRBJ2-2 | TRBD2 | TRBV7-6 | ASSWWEGRNTGELF
TRBJ2-2 | TRBD2 | TRBV10-3 | AISGLAEAGELF
TRBJ2-2 | TRBD2 | TRBV12-3/TRBV12-4 | ASSPVSSGRNTGELF
TRBJ2-7 | NA | TRBV7-6 | ASSPRGVQY
TRBJ1-2 | TRBD1 | TRBV6-5 | ASSYVGTGESGYT
NA | NA | TRBV7-9 | ASSPSLSWEQF
TRBJ1-6 | TRBD1 | TRBV7-2 | ASSQNRGRVTYNSPLH
TRBJ1-1 | NA | TRBV10-3 | AISQVHPWNTEAF
TRBJ2-3 | NA | TRBV6-4 | ASSDSGADTQY
TRBJ1-2 | TRBD1 | TRBV2 | ASSEDRTYGYT
TRBJ1-2 | NA | TRBV28 | ASSFSGRSPYGYT
TRBJ2-5 | NA | TRBV12-3/TRBV12-4 | ASSLVRVQETQY
TRBJ1-5 | NA | TRBV6-5 | ASRPPGRLNQPQH
TRBJ1-2 | NA | TRBV6-5 | ASSYSSFSYYGYA
TRBJ2-5 | NA | TRBV15 | ATSRVAKETQY
TRBJ1-5 | TRBD1 | TRBV7-9 | ASSRTGPTGEPQH
TRBJ1-5 | NA | TRBV19 | ASSISLQPQH